One and the same sample provided the 2 T cell receptor beta chains below, sequenced in a study of OX40 agonist ivuxolimab in advanced cancers. Some clones are missing from TCRdb's copy, which holds only in-frame ones; the method was immunoSEQ multiplex PCR. The table records 65,000 to 95,000 clones, 80% to 90% of them present only once. The sequences come from CD4+ or CD8+ T cells sorted from blood, collected in a trial of the OX40 agonist ivuxolimab. The source is an adult with an advanced solid tumor such as melanoma, head and neck, liver or kidney cancer.

This chain connects TRBV7-9 to TRBJ2-7; 8 bases map to TRBD2. The V gene end was trimmed by 6 bases and the J gene end by 5 bases; junction bases not matched to a gene: 18. Per germline, CDR1 SEHNR and CDR2 FQNEAQ (reference sequence). CDR3 length equals 17 residues. The CDR3 here is CASSPPTGLATPHEQYF. Here the CDR3 DNA reads TGTGCCAGCAGTCCCCCTACAGGACTAGCAACCCCTCACGAGCAGTACTTC.

This chain connects TRBV5-1 to TRBJ2-1, with TRBD2 matching over 7 bases. The CDR3 sequence is 15 residues long. After removal of 0 bases from V and 3 bases from J, the junction contained 3 bases not matched to a gene. Germline loops: CDR1 SGHRS, CDR2 YFSETQ. This CDR3 is CASSLGLAVYNEQFF. As DNA, the CDR3 is TGCGCCAGCAGCTTGGGTCTAGCGGTCTACAATGAGCAGTTCTTC.